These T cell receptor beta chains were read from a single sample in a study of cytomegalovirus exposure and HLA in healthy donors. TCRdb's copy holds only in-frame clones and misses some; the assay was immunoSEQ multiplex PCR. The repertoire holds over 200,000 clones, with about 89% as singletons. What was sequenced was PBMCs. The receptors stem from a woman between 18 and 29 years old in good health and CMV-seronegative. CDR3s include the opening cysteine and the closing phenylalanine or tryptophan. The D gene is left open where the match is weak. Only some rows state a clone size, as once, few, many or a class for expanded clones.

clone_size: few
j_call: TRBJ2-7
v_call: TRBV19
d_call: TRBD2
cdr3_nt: TGTGCCAGTAGTATTCGGCTAGCGGCCTCGGACGAGCAGTACTTC
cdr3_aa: CASSIRLAASDEQYF

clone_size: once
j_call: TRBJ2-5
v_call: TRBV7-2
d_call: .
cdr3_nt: TGTGCCAGCAGCGCTTTCAGGGAGACCCAGTACTTC
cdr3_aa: CASSAFRETQYF

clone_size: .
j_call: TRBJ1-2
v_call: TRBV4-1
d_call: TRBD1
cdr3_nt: TGCGCCAGCAGCTGGGCACAGGGGCCTAACTATGGCTACACCTTC
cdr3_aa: CASSWAQGPNYGYTF

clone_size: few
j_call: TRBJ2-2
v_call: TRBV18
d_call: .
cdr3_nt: TGTGCCAGCTCACCCGACAGGAACACCGGGGAGCTGTTTTTT
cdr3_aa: CASSPDRNTGELFF

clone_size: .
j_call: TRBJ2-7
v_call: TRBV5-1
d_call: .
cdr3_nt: TGCGCCAGCAGCTTGCCTGCCTACGAGCAGTACTTC
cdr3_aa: CASSLPAYEQYF

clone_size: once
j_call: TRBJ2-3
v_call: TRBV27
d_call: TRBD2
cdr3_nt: TGTGCCAGCAGTTTTTTTAGCGGGAGCGGAAATACGCAGTATTTT
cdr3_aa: CASSFFSGSGNTQYF

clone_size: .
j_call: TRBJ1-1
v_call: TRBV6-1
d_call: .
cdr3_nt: TGTGCCAGCAGTGAAGCCCACCTACCTAACTTTTATTGGAACACTGAAGCTTTCTTT
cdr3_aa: CASSEAHLPNFYWNTEAFF

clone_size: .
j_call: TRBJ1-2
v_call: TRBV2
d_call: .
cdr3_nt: TGTGCCAGCAGATCAGGGTTAGGCTACACCTTC
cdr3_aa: CASRSGLGYTF

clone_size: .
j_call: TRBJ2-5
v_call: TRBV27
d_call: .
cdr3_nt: TGTGCCAGCAGTTTTACAGGGACGATTCAAGAGACCCAGTACTTC
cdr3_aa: CASSFTGTIQETQYF

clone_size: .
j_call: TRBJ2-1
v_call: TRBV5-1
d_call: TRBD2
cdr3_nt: TGCGCCAGCAGCCTCACTTTGGGAGCGGGGGATGAGCAGTTCTTC
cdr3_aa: CASSLTLGAGDEQFF

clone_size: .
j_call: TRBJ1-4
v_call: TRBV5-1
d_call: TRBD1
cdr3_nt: TGCGCCAGCAGCCCCGGCCTCGGGACAGCTAATGAAAAACTGTTTTTT
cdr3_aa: CASSPGLGTANEKLFF

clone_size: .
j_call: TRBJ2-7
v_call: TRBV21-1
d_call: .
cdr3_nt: TGTGCCAGCAGCCCTCGGAGGGGGCCAGAGTACGAGCAGTACTTC
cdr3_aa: CASSPRRGPEYEQYF

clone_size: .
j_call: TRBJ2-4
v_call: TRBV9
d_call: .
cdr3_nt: TGTGCCAGCAGCCGAGGGACCAAAAACATTCAGTACTTC
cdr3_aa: CASSRGTKNIQYF

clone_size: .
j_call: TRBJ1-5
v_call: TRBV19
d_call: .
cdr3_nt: TGTGCCAGTAGTCAACGTGCCGGGAACAATCAGCCCCAGCATTTT
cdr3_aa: CASSQRAGNNQPQHF

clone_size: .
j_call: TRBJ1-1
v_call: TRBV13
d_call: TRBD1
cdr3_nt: TGTGCCAGCACCCCCGGGGACAGGAACACTGAAGCTTTCTTT
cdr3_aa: CASTPGDRNTEAFF

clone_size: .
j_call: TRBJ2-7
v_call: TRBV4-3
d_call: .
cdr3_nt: TGCGCCAGCAGCCAAGATCACTGGGACACCATCTACGAGCAGTACTTC
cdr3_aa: CASSQDHWDTIYEQYF

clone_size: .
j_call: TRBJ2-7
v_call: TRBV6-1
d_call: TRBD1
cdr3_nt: TGTGCCAGCAGTGGATACCCGGGACAGGGTCTCTACGAGCAGTACTTC
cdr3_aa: CASSGYPGQGLYEQYF

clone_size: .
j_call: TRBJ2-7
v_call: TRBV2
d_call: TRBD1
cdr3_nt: TGTGCCAGCAGTCCCATCGAACAGGGGGCTAACTACGAGCAGTACTTC
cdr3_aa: CASSPIEQGANYEQYF

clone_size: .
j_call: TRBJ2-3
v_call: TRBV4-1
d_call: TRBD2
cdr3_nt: TGCGCCAGCAGCCAAGATCCCCCTAGCGGGAGTTTGCCAGATACGCAGTATTTT
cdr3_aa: CASSQDPPSGSLPDTQYF

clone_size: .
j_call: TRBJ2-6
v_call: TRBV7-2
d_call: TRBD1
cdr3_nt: TGTGCCAGCAGCCCACGGGGACAGGGGGGCCCCGGGGCCAACGTCCTGACTTTC
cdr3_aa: CASSPRGQGGPGANVLTF

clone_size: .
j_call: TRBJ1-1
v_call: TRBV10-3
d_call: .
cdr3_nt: TGTGCCATCGGGTTGGGCGTTGAAGCTTTCTTT
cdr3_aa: CAIGLGVEAFF

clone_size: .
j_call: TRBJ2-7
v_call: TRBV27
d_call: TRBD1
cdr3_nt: TGTGCCAGCAGTTTATCGTGGACAGGGTCCTACGAGCAGTACTTC
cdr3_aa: CASSLSWTGSYEQYF

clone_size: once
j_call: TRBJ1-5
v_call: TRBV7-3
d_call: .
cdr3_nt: TGTGCCAGCAGCTTACAGGGAGGTCAGCCCCAGCATTTT
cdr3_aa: CASSLQGGQPQHF

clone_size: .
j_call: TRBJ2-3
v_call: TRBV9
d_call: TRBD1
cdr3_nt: TGTGCCAGCAGGCCGGGACAGGGTGCAGATACGCAGTATTTT
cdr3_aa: CASRPGQGADTQYF

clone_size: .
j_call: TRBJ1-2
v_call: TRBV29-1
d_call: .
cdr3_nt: TGCAGCGTTGAGAAGGGGGAAGCTGGCTACACCTTC
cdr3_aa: CSVEKGEAGYTF

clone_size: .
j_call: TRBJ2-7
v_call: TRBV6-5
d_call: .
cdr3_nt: TGTGCCAGCAGTATTCTAGGTTACGAGCAGTACTTC
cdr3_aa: CASSILGYEQYF

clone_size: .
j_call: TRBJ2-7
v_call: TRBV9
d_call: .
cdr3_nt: TGTGCCAGCAGCGTCGGCACAGGGCAATTTTCTGAGCAGTACTTC
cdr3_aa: CASSVGTGQFSEQYF

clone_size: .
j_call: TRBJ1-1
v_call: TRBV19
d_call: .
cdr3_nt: TGTGCCAGTAGTACGCCAAGACAGGCCTCGAACACTGAAGCTTTCTTT
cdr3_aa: CASSTPRQASNTEAFF

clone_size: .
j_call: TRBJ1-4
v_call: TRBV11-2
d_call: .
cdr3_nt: TGTGCCAGCAGCTTTATGGCAGTTAATGAAAAACTGTTTTTT
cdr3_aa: CASSFMAVNEKLFF

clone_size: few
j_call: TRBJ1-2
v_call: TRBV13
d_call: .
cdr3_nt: TGTGCCAGCAGCTTAGGGTCTCTCAGGCACTATGGCTACACCTTC
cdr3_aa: CASSLGSLRHYGYTF

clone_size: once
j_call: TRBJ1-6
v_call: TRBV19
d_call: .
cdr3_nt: TGTGCCAGTAGTATAGTCCAGACAGGATTTAATTCACCCCTCCACTTT
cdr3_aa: CASSIVQTGFNSPLHF

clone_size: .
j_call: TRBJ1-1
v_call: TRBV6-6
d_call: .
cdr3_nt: TGTGCCAGCATCAGAGACGGGGAGAACACTGAAGCTTTCTTT
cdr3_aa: CASIRDGENTEAFF

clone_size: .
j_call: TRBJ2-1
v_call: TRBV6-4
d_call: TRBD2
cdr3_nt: TGTGCCAGCAGTGACTCGGTAGCGGGAGGTAACAATGAGCAGTTCTTC
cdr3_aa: CASSDSVAGGNNEQFF

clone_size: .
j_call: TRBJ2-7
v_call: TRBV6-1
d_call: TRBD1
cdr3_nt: TGTGCCAGCAGTGCGACCGGGACAGGGCGCAACGAGCAGTACTTC
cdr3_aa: CASSATGTGRNEQYF

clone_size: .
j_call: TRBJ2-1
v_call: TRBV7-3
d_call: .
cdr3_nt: TGTGCCAGCAGCTCAAAGCGGGTGTCCTACAATGAGCAGTTCTTC
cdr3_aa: CASSSKRVSYNEQFF

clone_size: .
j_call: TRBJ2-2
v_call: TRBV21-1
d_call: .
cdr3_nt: TGTGCCAGCAGCAAAGATCGAGCGGGGGAACCGAAGGACACCGGGGAGCTGTTTTTT
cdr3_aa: CASSKDRAGEPKDTGELFF

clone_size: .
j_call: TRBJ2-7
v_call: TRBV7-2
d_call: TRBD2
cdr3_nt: TGTGCCAGCAGCTTAGCGGGGTCTAGCGGCACCTACGAGCAGTACTTC
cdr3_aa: CASSLAGSSGTYEQYF

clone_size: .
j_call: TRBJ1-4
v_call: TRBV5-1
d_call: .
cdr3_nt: TGCGCCAGCAGCCTGACACACGCTACCAAACCTGAAAAACTGTTTTTT
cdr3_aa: CASSLTHATKPEKLFF

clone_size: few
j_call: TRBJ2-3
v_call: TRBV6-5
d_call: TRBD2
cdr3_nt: TGTGCCAGCAGTACTAGCGGGAGGGCCAGGGATACGCAGTATTTT
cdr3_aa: CASSTSGRARDTQYF

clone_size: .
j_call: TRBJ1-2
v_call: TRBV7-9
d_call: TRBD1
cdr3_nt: TGTGCCAGCAGCCAGGGACAGGGGGCGATCGGGACCTTC
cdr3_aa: CASSQGQGAIGTF

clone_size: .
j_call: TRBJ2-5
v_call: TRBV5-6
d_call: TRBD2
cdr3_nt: TGTGCCAGCAGCCCCTCCCAACTAGCGGGGGGGCTTGAGACCCAGTACTTC
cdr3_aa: CASSPSQLAGGLETQYF

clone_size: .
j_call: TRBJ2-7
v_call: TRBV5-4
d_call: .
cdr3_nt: TGTGCCAGCAGCTTGATTAGTACGACCTACGAGCAGTACTTC
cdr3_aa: CASSLISTTYEQYF

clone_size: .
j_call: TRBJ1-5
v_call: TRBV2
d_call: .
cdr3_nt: TGTGCCAGCAGTGATCCCGGTCAGCCCCAGCATTTT
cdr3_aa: CASSDPGQPQHF